The clone carrying this T cell receptor (beta chain) was counted only a few times. What it recognizes is unknown. Amplification of TCR beta CDR3 regions was performed using RNA transcripts as template. Using the HTBI primer set, a first-round RT-PCR was run on the TCR CDR3. MiXCR was run by TCRdb on the multiplex PCR reads, yielding one entry per CDR3 protein. The repertoire holds hundreds of thousands of distinct CDR3 sequences, with approximately 18% as singletons. The sample is drawn from a study of T cells in Graves' hyperthyroidism and ophthalmopathy. General study findings and limits: Most thyroid clonotypes expanded above 0.001 appeared in blood too.

Germline V gene data show CDR1 as LGHDT and CDR2 as YNNKEL (reference sequence). The CDR3 runs to 16 residues. The trim removed 3 bases at V and 9 bases at J, leaving 13 bases unmatched. Researchers barred patients who had uncontrolled infection, other autoimmune disease, pregnancy or lactation. Over 9 ml of fresh peripheral blood supplied the PBMCs. Input material: blood. The TCR sequence derives from a woman aged 50 to 60 with Graves' hyperthyroidism that later progressed to Graves' ophthalmopathy. The chain couples TRBV3-1 to TRBJ2-5, with 10 bases identical to TRBD2. The CDR3 loop reads CASSQTGASGGDSQYF. The CDR3 nucleotides are TGTGCCAGCAGCCAGACGGGGGCTAGCGGGGGCGACTCCCAGTACTTC.